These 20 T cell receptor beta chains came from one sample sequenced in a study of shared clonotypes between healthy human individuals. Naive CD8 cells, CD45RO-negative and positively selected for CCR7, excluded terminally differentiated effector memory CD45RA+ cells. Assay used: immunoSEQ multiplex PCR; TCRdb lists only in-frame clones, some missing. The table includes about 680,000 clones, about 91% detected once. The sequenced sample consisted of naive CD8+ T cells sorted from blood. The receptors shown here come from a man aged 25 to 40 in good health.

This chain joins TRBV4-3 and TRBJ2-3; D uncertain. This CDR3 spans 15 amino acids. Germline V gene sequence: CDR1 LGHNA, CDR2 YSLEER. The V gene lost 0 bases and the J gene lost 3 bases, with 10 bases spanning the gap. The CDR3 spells CASSQDDWVTDTQYF. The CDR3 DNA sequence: TGCGCCAGCAGCCAAGACGATTGGGTTACAGATACGCAGTATTTT.

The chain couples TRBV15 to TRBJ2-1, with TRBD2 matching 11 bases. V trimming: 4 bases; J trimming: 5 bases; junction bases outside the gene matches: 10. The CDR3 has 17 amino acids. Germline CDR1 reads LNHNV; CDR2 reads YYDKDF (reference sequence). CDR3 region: CATSTILAGGPHNEQFF. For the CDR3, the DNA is TGTGCCACCAGCACCATTTTAGCGGGAGGGCCCCACAATGAGCAGTTCTTC.

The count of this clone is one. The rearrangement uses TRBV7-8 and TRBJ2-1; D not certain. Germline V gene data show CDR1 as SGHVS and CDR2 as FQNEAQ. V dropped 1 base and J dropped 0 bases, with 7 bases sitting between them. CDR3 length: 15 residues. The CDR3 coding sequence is TGTGCCAGCAGCTTAGTAGTGGACTCCTACAATGAGCAGTTCTTC. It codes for CASSLVVDSYNEQFF.

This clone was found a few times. The CDR3 here is CASSISSILFF. The CDR3 bases are TGTGCCAGTAGTATATCCAGTATACTGTTTTTT. The chain is built from TRBV19 and TRBJ1-4; D is ambiguous. The CDR3 extends over 11 amino acids. The V gene lost 2 bases and the J gene lost 13 bases, with 8 bases spanning the gap. In germline, CDR1 is LNHDA, CDR2 SQIVND (reference sequence).

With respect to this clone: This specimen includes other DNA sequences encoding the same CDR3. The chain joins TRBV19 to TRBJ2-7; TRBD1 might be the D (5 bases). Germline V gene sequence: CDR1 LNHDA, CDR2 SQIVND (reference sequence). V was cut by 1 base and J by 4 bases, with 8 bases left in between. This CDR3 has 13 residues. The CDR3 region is CASSIGAGYEQYF. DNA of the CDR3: TGTGCCAGTAGTATAGGTGCAGGGTACGAGCAGTACTTC.

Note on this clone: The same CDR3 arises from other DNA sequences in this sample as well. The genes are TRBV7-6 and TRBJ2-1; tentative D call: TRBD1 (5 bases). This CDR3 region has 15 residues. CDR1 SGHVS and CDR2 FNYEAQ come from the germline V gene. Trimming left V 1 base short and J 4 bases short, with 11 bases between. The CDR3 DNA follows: TGTGCCAGCAGCTTAGATCAGGGCCCATACAATGAGCAGTTCTTC. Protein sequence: CASSLDQGPYNEQFF.

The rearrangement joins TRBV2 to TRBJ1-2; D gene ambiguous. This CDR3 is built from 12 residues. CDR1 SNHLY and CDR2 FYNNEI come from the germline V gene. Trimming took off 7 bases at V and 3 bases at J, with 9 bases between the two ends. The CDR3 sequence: CASISPDYGYTF. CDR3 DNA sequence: TGTGCCAGCATAAGTCCGGACTATGGCTACACCTTC.

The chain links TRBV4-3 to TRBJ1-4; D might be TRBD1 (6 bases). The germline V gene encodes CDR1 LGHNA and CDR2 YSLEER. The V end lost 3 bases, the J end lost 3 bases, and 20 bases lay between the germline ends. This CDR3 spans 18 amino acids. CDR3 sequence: CASSHSLGGSVSNEKLFF. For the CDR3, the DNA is TGCGCCAGCAGCCATTCCTTAGGGGGTTCCGTATCTAATGAAAAACTGTTTTTT.

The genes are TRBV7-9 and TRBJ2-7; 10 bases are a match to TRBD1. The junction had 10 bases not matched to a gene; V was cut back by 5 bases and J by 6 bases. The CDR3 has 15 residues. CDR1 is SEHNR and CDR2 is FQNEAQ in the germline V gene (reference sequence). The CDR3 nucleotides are TGTGCCAGCAGCGCCAGACAGGGGGCAACACGCGAGCAGTACTTC. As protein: CASSARQGATREQYF.

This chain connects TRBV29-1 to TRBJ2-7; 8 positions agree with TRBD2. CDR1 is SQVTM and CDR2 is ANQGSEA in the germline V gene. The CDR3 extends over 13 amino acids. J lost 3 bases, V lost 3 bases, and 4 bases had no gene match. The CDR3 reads CSVDSGSNYEQYF. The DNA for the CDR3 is TGCAGCGTTGACAGCGGGAGCAACTACGAGCAGTACTTC.

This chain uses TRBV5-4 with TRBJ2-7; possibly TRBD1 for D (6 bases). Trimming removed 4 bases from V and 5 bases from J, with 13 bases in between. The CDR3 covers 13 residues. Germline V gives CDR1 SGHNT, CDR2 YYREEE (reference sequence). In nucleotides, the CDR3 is TGTGCCAGCAGCCCCGCAGGGGATCACGAGCAGTACTTC. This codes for CASSPAGDHEQYF.

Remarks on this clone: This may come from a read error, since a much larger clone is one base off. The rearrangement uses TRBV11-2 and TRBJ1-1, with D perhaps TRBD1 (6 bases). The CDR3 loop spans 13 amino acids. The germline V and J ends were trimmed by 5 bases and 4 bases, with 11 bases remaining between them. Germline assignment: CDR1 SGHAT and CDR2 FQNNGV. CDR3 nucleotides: TGTGCCAGCAGCATAGGGGGGGGCACTGAAGCTTTCTTT. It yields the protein CASSIGGGTEAFF.

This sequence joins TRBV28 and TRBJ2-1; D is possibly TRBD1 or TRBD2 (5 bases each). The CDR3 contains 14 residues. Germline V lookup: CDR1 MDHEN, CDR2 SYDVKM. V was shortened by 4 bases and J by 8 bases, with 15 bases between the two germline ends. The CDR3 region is CASSYSRGRDEQFF. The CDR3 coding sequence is TGTGCCAGCAGTTACTCGAGGGGTAGGGATGAGCAGTTCTTC.

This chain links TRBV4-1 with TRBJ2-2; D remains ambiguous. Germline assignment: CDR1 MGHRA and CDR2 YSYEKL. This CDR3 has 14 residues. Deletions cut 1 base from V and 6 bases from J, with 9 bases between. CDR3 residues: CASSQGPPSGELFF. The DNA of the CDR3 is TGCGCCAGCAGCCAAGGACCGCCGTCCGGGGAGCTGTTTTTT.

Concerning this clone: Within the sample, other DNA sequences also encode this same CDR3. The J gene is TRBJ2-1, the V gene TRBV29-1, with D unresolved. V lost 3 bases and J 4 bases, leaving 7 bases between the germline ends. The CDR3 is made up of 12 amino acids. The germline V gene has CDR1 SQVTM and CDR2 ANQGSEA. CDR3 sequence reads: CSVEAKYNEQFF. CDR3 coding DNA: TGCAGCGTTGAGGCTAAGTACAATGAGCAGTTCTTC.

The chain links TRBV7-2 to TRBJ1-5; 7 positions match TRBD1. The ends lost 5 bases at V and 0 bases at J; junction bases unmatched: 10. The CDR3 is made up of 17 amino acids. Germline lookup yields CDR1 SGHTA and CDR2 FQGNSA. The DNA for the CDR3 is TGTGCCAGCAGCCTTAATAGGGGACAGAATAGCAATCAGCCCCAGCATTTT. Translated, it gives CASSLNRGQNSNQPQHF.

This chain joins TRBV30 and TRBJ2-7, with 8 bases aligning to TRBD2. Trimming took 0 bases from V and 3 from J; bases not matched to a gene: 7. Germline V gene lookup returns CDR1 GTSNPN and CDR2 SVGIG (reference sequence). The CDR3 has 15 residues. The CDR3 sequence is CAWSVRAGGVYEQYF. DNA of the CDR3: TGTGCCTGGAGTGTACGCGCGGGAGGAGTCTACGAGCAGTACTTC.

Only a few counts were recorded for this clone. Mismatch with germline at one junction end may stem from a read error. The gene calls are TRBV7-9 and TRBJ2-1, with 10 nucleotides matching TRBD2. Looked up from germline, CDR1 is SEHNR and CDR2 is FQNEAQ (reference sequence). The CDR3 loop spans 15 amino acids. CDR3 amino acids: CASRLAGGSPNEQFF. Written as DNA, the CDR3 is TGTGCCAGCAGGTTAGCGGGAGGCTCTCCTAATGAGCAGTTCTTC. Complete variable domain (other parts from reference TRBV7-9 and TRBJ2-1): DTGVSQNPRHKITKRGQNVTFRCDPISEHNRLYWYRQTLGQGPEFLTYFQNEAQLEKSRLLSDRFSAERPKGSFSTLEIQRTEQGDSAMYLCASRLAGGSPNEQFFGPGTRLTVL.

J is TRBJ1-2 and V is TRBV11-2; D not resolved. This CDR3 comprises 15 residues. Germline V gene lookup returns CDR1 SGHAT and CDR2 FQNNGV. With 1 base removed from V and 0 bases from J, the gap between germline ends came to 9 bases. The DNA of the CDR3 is TGTGCCAGCAGCTTAGGTCTGGGAGCTAACTATGGCTACACCTTC. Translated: CASSLGLGANYGYTF.

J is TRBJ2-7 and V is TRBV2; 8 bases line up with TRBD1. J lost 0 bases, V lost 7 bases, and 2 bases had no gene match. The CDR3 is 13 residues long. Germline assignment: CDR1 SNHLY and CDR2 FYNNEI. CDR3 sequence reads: CASIGTGSYEQYF. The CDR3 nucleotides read TGTGCCAGCATTGGGACAGGCTCCTACGAGCAGTACTTC.